The clone carrying this TCR beta chain came up a few times. Its cognate antigen is unknown. The germline V gene has CDR1 MNHEY and CDR2 SMNVEV (reference sequence). This CDR3 contains 17 residues. Trimming took 3 bases from V and 0 from J; bases not matched to a gene: 5. These data originate in a study of beta chain features in type 1 diabetes. The authors reverse transcribed all of the isolated RNA, so sequencing captured expressed TCRB transcripts. Using immunoSEQ multiplex PCR, the repertoire was profiled, and TCRdb retains in-frame clones only, with some absent. The sample contains approximately 280,000 clones, approximately 15% of which appear only once. General observations from the study: Significant though moderate, a shortening of TCRB CDR3s appeared in all four CD4+ subsets of Type 1 diabetes patients.

Sequences were obtained from naive CD4+ T cells from blood. This TCR came from a man between 18 and 29 years old with type 1 diabetes. V usage is TRBV27 and J usage is TRBJ2-2; 9 bases align to TRBD2. CDR3 protein: CASSFRASGTNTGELFF. In DNA, the CDR3 is TGTGCCAGCAGTTTTCGCGCTAGCGGGACGAACACCGGGGAGCTGTTTTTT.